This T cell receptor beta chain was recorded in a study of OX40 agonist ivuxolimab in advanced cancers. Assay used: immunoSEQ multiplex PCR; TCRdb lists only in-frame clones, some missing. The sample holds 60,000 to 65,000 clones, almost 85% seen once. The CDR3 length is 15 residues. The germline V gene has CDR1 SGHAT and CDR2 FQNNGV. The V segment lost 0 bases and the J segment 7 bases; nucleotides outside the gene matches: 5. The J gene is TRBJ1-5, the V gene TRBV11-2; 8 bases agree with TRBD1. This sample comprised CD4+ or CD8+ T cells sorted from blood, obtained in a trial of the OX40 agonist ivuxolimab. The sequence derives from an adult with an advanced solid tumor such as melanoma, head and neck, liver or kidney cancer. CDR3 coding DNA: TGTGCCAGCAGCTTAGAGGCAGGGGGCTCGCAGCCCCAGCATTTT. Its protein product is CASSLEAGGSQPQHF.